The TCR beta chain under discussion was sequenced for a study of cytomegalovirus exposure and HLA in healthy donors (dated 2017 in TCRdb). For the study in its entirety: An earlier analysis of some 600 of the donors reported 276 Gb of sequence data and approximately 120 million unique TCR beta sequences obtained from about 179 million T cells. Genome-wide SNP genotypes for about 60% of the roughly 700 donors were used in a later genetic analysis, which treated that subset as a discovery cohort. HLA typing covered class I and class II loci at four-digit resolution. The genetic ancestry cluster associated with self-reported Caucasian donors included approximately 85% of the approximately 430 genotyped donors. The study used immunosequencing to profile the T cell repertoires of approximately 650 subjects and linked those repertoires to cytomegalovirus serostatus. Because of strong linkage in the cohort, five DR-DQ haplotypes were treated as single units for association and clustering. The number of donors typed differed by locus, with roughly 629-640 for A, B, C, DRB1 and DQB1, roughly 520 for DQA1, over 600 for DPA1, and some 440 for DPB1. Rather than using new phenotypic data, the later analysis identified candidate immune exposures from TCR beta sequences and from how often those sequences occurred across donors. To study patterns of TCR occurrence, a later analysis re-analyzed previously published TCR beta repertoires from 650 to 750 donors and added high-resolution HLA genotyping. Donor age, sex, ethnicity and CMV serostatus were compiled alongside the repertoire data. On average, around 240,000 unique TCR beta nucleotide sequences were sequenced per donor among 398 genotyped donors of the cohort, with roughly 18% of those sequences being non-productive. An earlier analysis of some 500 of the donors used high-throughput TCR beta sequencing to judge whether each TCR beta V gene segment behaved as functional or pseudogenic. All discovery cohort repertoires had been generated on a single sequencing platform. Approximately 310 gigabases of sequencing data and some 85 million unique TCR sequences were included in an early release covering 550 to 650 HLA-typed donors. To predict cytomegalovirus infection status, the study brought together high-throughput TCR immunosequencing, statistical association of individual TCRs with disease status, and machine learning. The study was designed to test whether signatures of past pathogen exposure could be identified by cataloging public T cell receptors. In addition to the first cohort of 666 subjects, a separate validation cohort of 120 different subjects was used.

General findings and caveats noted by the study authors: V-gene and J-gene trimming of TCR beta chains was associated with a missense DCLRE1C variant in a later genetic analysis, and the association was replicated in an independent cohort. The cohort was sequenced for TCR beta chains only, and without alpha or paired-chain data the features that could be detected were limited. Sequencing depth was assumed to be roughly uniform across donors in the presence/absence analyses, though that assumption may not hold. A few of the identified cytomegalovirus-associated TCR beta chains were confirmed in vitro to be specific for cytomegalovirus antigens. A later analysis found that TCR association rates varied across HLA loci, with DRB1 alleles showing the most associated TCRs and HLA-C alleles the fewest. Because counts were too low, seventeen rarely observed V segments, including chromosome 9 orphons, were excluded from the earlier analysis of 587 of the donors. The only immune exposure information available for the cohort was CMV serostatus. Because HLA typing was unavailable for some donors at each locus, only the typed subset was used in association tests. Some IMGT-functional V segments, including TRBV6-2 and TRBV6-3, could not be distinguished by the 87-base-pair reads and were therefore excluded. A further reported finding was that TCR beta sequences accurately predicted the HLA-A and HLA-B alleles for most subjects in the first cohort. A group of highly shared sequence variants was considered likely to be a technical artifact of the sequencing pipeline. According to a later analysis, most CMV-associated TCR beta chains appeared to be HLA-restricted, and the HLA associations seemed to be driven largely by CMV exposure. An earlier analysis of 587 of the donors showed that most TCR beta V segments appeared in productive rearrangements either about 90% or about 30% of the time, which broadly matched IMGT annotations. The study listed approximately 150 TCR beta chains as associated with cytomegalovirus. Linkage disequilibrium might explain the correlated functional status among segregating V segments, but an unknown experimental factor could not be ruled out. A later genetic analysis reported fewer N-insertions in productive TCRs among donors in an Asian-associated ancestry cluster than the 666-donor mean. The classifier was reported to diagnose cytomegalovirus status with high specificity and sensitivity in both the original cohort and the validation cohort. Several of the top co-occurrence clusters appeared to be linked to parvovirus B19, influenza, CMV and Epstein-Barr virus, according to a later analysis. In a later analysis, HLA-associated TCR beta chains were found to be more clonally expanded and to have lower generation probabilities than equally common non-associated chains. It was suggested by the authors that the approach could potentially be generalized to other disease states and immunological phenotypes. Assigning TCR associations to individual alleles was difficult when HLA alleles, especially DR and DQ, strongly co-occurred. A later analysis associated around 16,000 TCR beta sequences with specific HLA alleles at a false discovery rate of 0.05. Across donors, most TCR sequences were observed very rarely, whereas some public TCRs were present in many individuals.

On this clone itself: This receptor's antigen is unknown. No base qualities exist here, and no much larger clone lies one base off it.

Library preparation employed the immunoSEQ multiplex PCR assay. The multiplex PCR relied on a mix of 60 forward primers for TCR Vbeta segments and 13 reverse primers for TCR Jbeta segments. A multiplex PCR assay on genomic DNA amplified the CDR3 region of rearranged TCR beta genes. Amplified TCR beta libraries were sequenced as 87-base-pair reads on the Illumina HiSeq System. In the source study's methods: In a later analysis, some 80 million unique TCR beta chains were counted across the roughly 700 repertoires, and roughly 11 million of these chains were shared by at least two donors. To remove PCR and sequencing errors, raw reads were error-corrected and collapsed into unique sequences using a nearest-neighbor algorithm that merged closely related sequences. Alignment of CDR3 sequences to IMGT reference sequences was used to assign V, D and J gene segments. For a sequence to be retained, a match of at least six nucleotides to both a V gene segment and a J gene segment was required. Rearrangements were classified as productive when the CDR3 lacked stop codons and remained in frame with V and J, and all other rearrangements were classified as non-productive. CDR3 was defined by IMGT convention, running from the second conserved V-encoded cysteine to the conserved J-encoded phenylalanine. The earlier analysis of roughly 590 of the donors excluded any sequence lacking an unambiguous match to a single V gene segment. An earlier analysis of over 450 of the donors classified V segments as functional when productive rearrangements were above 56.7% and as segregating when the standard deviation between donors was above 5%. A statistical classification framework was built for diagnosing cytomegalovirus status from the catalog of TCR beta chain sequences. In a later analysis, TCR nucleotide sequences were compared against IMGT/GENE-DB human TR gene sequences so that V and J genes could be assigned. A later analysis assigned CDR3 sequences and most-parsimonious VDJ recombination scenarios with the TCRdist pipeline. In a later analysis, each TCR beta chain was defined by its CDR3 amino acid sequence together with its V-gene family, and reads without a unique V-gene family were excluded. As a way to deal with suspected cross-contamination and a sequencing artifact, a later analysis dropped hundreds of nucleotide sequences that were highly shared and had low generation probability. In a later analysis, a clonal expansion index was calculated for each public chain from normalized within-repertoire ranks of inferred template counts. In a later analysis, generation probabilities were computed using a VDJ recombination model fitted to out-of-frame rearrangements, and the results were checked against IGoR. In a later analysis, TCR-TCR, TCR-HLA and TCR-CMV co-occurrence was scored with hypergeometric tests, and a repertoire-size bias correction was applied to TCR pairs. A later analysis estimated false discovery rates by permuting HLA or CMV assignments 20 times. In a later analysis, co-occurring TCRs were grouped with DBSCAN, and TCRdist sequence similarity was added when clustering was performed within HLA-allele-positive subsets. Repertoires with fewer than 30,000 or more than 120,000 public chains were left out of co-occurrence clustering, as were several repertoires with anomalous nucleotide sharing. The clones in this table, taken by TCRdb from immuneACCESS, are in-frame only. Not every clone is retained; where verified, under half of the shortfall comes from an unresolved V gene, and the cause of the rest is unknown. V and J calls and clone size are copied from that table; D and trimming were computed from the DNA. The sample records 170,000 or so clones, roughly 75% of which are singletons. 1% of the sample is taken by the ten largest.

The cohort consisted of some 670 healthy bone marrow donors. Cohort members were all nominally healthy when sampled, although unrecorded immune exposures were likely present. The donor tested CMV seropositive, placing the donor among the 290 or so seropositive members of the cohort. A peripheral blood sample was collected from each donor, and TCR beta sequencing was performed on peripheral blood mononuclear cells. The Qiagen DNeasy Blood Extraction Kit was used to extract genomic DNA from the blood cell samples. The CDR3 goes from the cysteine to the phenylalanine over 12 residues. The CDR3 DNA has 36 bases and is translated from base 1. Cut back by 2 bases and 5 bases, the V and J ends lie 6 bases apart. CDR1 SNHLY and CDR2 FYNNEI were looked up in the germline V gene.

Here the chain combines TRBV2 and TRBJ1-1; the D region possibly corresponds to TRBD1 (6 bases align). The sequenced material came from PBMCs. This TCR came from a woman aged 50 to 60 in good health and CMV-seropositive. The DNA sequence is given as TGTGCCAGCAGTGAACAGGGGACTGAAGCTTTCTTT. The translation is CASSEQGTEAFF.